This TCR beta chain is from a study of cytotoxic CD8 clonotypes in ibrutinib-treated CLL. Study background: Among responders, roughly 24 were partial and 2 complete; after median approximately 6 years, 14 stayed remitted and approximately 12 progressed. A median about twelve months of treatment, range 6 to 36, preceded the collection of response samples.

Deep sequencing aimed at 1 in 200,000 to 1 in 1 million T cells' resolution. Method: immunoSEQ multiplex PCR; TCRdb's copy keeps in-frame clones and lacks some. The table lists some 160,000 clones, about 80% of them singletons. As to this clone: The antigen is unknown.

Trimming shortened V by 1 base and J by 2 bases, and 12 bases separated the two germline ends. The germline gives CDR1 SGHTA, CDR2 FQGTGA. This CDR3 is built from 15 residues. Study-level results: Elevated clonality accompanied ibrutinib response, with a return toward baseline values at progression.

The rearrangement uses TRBV7-3 and TRBJ2-7, with unresolved D. The specimen comprised PBMCs, sampled after 12 months of ibrutinib treatment. The sequence came from a human donor with chronic lymphocytic leukemia. CDR3 region: CASSLRADFAYEQYF. Here the CDR3 DNA reads TGTGCCAGCAGCTTAAGGGCAGATTTTGCCTACGAGCAGTACTTC. Filled out from reference TRBV7-3 and TRBJ2-7, the complete variable domain reads GAGVSQTPSNKVTEKGKYVELRCDPISGHTALYWYRQSLGQGPEFLIYFQGTGAADDSGLPNDRFFAVRPEGSVSTLKIQRTERGDSAVYLCASSLRADFAYEQYFGPGTRLTVT.